This T cell receptor beta chain was identified in a study of identical twins. Study-level findings and limits: Abundant beta clonotypes from cord blood bore fewer insertions; memory repertoires lacked this pattern.

A few counts support this clonotype. What it binds is not known. The CDR3 extends over 10 amino acids. Trimming cost V 6 bases and J 15 bases, with 12 bases left between them. CDR1 is ENHRY, CDR2 SYGVKD, per germline. Through template switching, a universal primer site was introduced, and the cDNA contained unique molecular identifiers. From the 5' RACE reads, TCRdb called clonotypes with MiXCR, one entry per CDR3 protein. The data hold approximately 490,000 distinct CDR3 sequences, with around 20% observed a single time. A further study also used this sample, focusing on yellow fever vaccine responses in identical twins.

Sequencing was carried out using CD4+ T cells sorted from blood. The chain links TRBV10-3 to TRBJ1-5; no reliable D call. This sequence was found in a woman between 18 and 29 years old in good health. DNA of the CDR3: TGTGCCATCAGGGGAGGAGTATCGCATTTT. It codes for CAIRGGVSHF.